The TCR beta chain described here comes from a study of blood T cell repertoires in COVID-19. Germline CDR1 SGHRS, CDR2 YFSETQ. The trim removed 4 bases at V and 8 bases at J, leaving 2 bases unmatched. The CDR3 has 13 amino acids. Profiled with immunoSEQ multiplex PCR; TCRdb holds only in-frame clones, not every one. The sample contains approximately 46,000 clones, around nine tenths of which appear only once. The TCR sequence derives from a man aged 55 to 70 with active or convalescent COVID-19. The V gene is TRBV5-1, the J gene TRBJ2-1; 11 bases line up with TRBD1. The sequenced sample was peripheral blood. CDR3 region: CASSGQGADEQFF. The CDR3 DNA reads TGCGCCAGCAGCGGACAGGGGGCTGATGAGCAGTTCTTC.